The sequence of this TCR beta chain was determined in a study of siplizumab effects on memory and regulatory T cells. Study-wide results and caveats: Treg-derived clones made up an average of about 64% of mappable alloreactive CD4+ clones with siplizumab and roughly 25% in controls. Proliferating clones, CD4+ or CD8+, lacked an assignable naive or memory phenotype in roughly 80-95% of cases. The naive T cell population seemed more diverse than memory cells and seemed a major contributor to the alloresponse. The study did not confirm that proliferating Tregs from siplizumab cultures were suppressive.

Of note for this clone: What it binds is unknown.

Only in-frame clones appear in the TCRdb table, and some are missing; sequencing was by immunoSEQ multiplex PCR. The sample lists about 56,000 clones, about 97% occurring once. This CDR3 comprises 14 residues. Germline CDR1 is SNHLY and CDR2 is FYNNEI. V was clipped by 2 bases and J by 7 bases, with 14 bases between them. The rearrangement uses TRBV2 and TRBJ1-1; D call uncertain. The sample consisted of naive CD8+ T cells sorted from blood. This receptor was identified in a human donor in good health. The CDR3 DNA is TGTGCCAGCAGTGAATACCTCCGGGGAGGTGAAGCTTTCTTT. Its translation is CASSEYLRGGEAFF.